These 19 T cell receptor beta chains came from one sample sequenced in a study of blood T cells in healthy people across ages. Combining a sample-barcoded 5' primer with a J-beta primer mix, a second PCR ran for about 7 to 11 cycles. From the 5' RACE reads, TCRdb called clonotypes with MiXCR, one entry per CDR3 protein. The sample contains about 2 million distinct CDR3 sequences, 40% to 55% of which appear only once. The sample was blood. Receptor source: a woman in her 40s in good health.

V gene TRBV12-3 or TRBV12-4 combines with J gene TRBJ1-4; weak D call: TRBD1 (5 bases). This CDR3 region has 14 residues. The V end was cut by 3 bases, the J end by 4 bases, with 9 bases between. The CDR3 region has the DNA TGTGCCAGCAGTTTCTTTGGGGGTAATGAAAAACTGTTTTTT. It codes for CASSFFGGNEKLFF.

As DNA, the CDR3 is TGTGCCAGCAGTTTTACGGCGGGTCTTAGCACAGATACGCAGTATTTT. This codes for CASSFTAGLSTDTQYF. The V and J genes are TRBV12-3 or TRBV12-4 and TRBJ2-3, with D maybe TRBD2 (5 bases). The CDR3 is made up of 16 amino acids. V was shortened by 3 bases and J by 0 bases, with 13 bases between the two germline ends.

The genes are TRBV27 and TRBJ2-1, with a weak D call TRBD2 (6 bases). Trimming took off 2 bases at V and 4 bases at J, with 15 bases between the two ends. The germline gives CDR1 MNHEY, CDR2 SMNVEV (reference sequence). This CDR3 contains 16 residues. The CDR3 bases are TGTGCCAGCAGTTTAACGCTCGGCGGGGCTTACAATGAGCAGTTCTTC. It yields the protein CASSLTLGGAYNEQFF.

As regards this clonotype: One junction end disagrees with the germline gene, perhaps due to a read error. The chain uses TRBV7-2 and TRBJ1-1; possible D gene TRBD1, 6 bases. This CDR3 is 15 amino acids long. Germline lookup yields CDR1 SGHTA and CDR2 FQGNSA. The CDR3 protein is CASSPRRGLDTGAFF. In nucleotides, the CDR3 is TGTGCCAGCAGCCCTCGAAGGGGGTTGGACACTGGAGCTTTCTTT. The full variable domain, with the rest looked up from reference TRBV7-2 and TRBJ1-1, is GAGVSQSPSNKVTEKGKDVELRCDPISGHTALYWYRQSLGQGLEFLIYFQGNSAPDKSGLPSDRFSAERTGGSVSTLTIQRTQQEDSAVYLCASSPRRGLDTGAFFGQGTRLTVV.

This clonotype turned up a few times. A single base separates this from a much larger clone, so it may be a read error. The gene calls are TRBV7-2 and TRBJ2-5; 7 nucleotides align to TRBD1. CDR1 is SGHTA, CDR2 FQGNSA, per germline. The junction had 11 bases not matched to a gene; V was cut back by 6 bases and J by 4 bases. The CDR3 extends over 15 amino acids. CDR3 residues: CASSSLEGAGETQYF. The CDR3 bases are TGTGCCAGCAGTTCCCTCGAGGGGGCGGGAGAGACCCAGTACTTC.

This clonotype has just a few counts. This rearrangement joins TRBV29-1 to TRBJ1-5; maybe TRBD1 (6 bases). The CDR3 loop spans 13 amino acids. Germline values: CDR1 SQVTM, CDR2 ANQGSEA. The ends were cut back, 4 bases at V and 5 bases at J, with 12 bases in the middle. CDR3 nucleotide sequence: TGCAGCGTTGGCAGGGGAGTTGATCAGCCCCAGCATTTT. It yields the protein CSVGRGVDQPQHF. Combining the CDR3 with reference TRBV29-1 and TRBJ1-5 gives the whole variable domain SAVISQKPSRDICQRGTSLTIQCQVDSQVTMMFWYRQQPGQSLTLIATANQGSEATYESGFVIDKFPISRPNLTFSTLTVSNMSPEDSSIYLCSVGRGVDQPQHFGDGTRLSIL.

This rearrangement joins TRBV28 to TRBJ2-1, with 10 bases lining up with TRBD2. J gave up 4 bases and V 5 bases, and 17 bases lay outside the gene matches. CDR1 is MDHEN and CDR2 is SYDVKM in the germline V gene. This CDR3 comprises 19 residues. Written as DNA, the CDR3 is TGTGCCAGCAGTCCAGTGGGGCTAGCGGGGGAAAATAGATACAATGAGCAGTTCTTC. Translated: CASSPVGLAGENRYNEQFF.

The genes are TRBV7-2 and TRBJ2-2; possibly TRBD2 for D (7 bases). The germline V gene encodes CDR1 SGHTA and CDR2 FQGNSA. The CDR3 has 15 amino acids. V shed 3 bases and J shed 6 bases, with 14 bases lying between them. CDR3 amino acids: CASSFGGALAGELFF. The DNA of the CDR3 is TGTGCCAGCAGCTTTGGGGGGGCCTTGGCCGGGGAGCTGTTTTTT.

This chain links TRBV2 with TRBJ1-2; D might be TRBD1 (5 bases). The CDR3 extends over 14 amino acids. Trimming shortened V by 7 bases and J by 6 bases, and 18 bases separated the two germline ends. Germline lookup yields CDR1 SNHLY and CDR2 FYNNEI. In DNA, the CDR3 is TGTGCCAGCACTGATCGGGGGATCCTCGATGGCTACACCTTC. Residues: CASTDRGILDGYTF.

This chain joins TRBV24-1 and TRBJ2-5, with 11 bases identical to TRBD2. In germline, CDR1 is KGHDR, CDR2 SFDVKD. V lost 2 bases, J lost 11 bases, and 15 bases stayed unmatched. This CDR3 region has 17 residues. The CDR3: CATSDSSASGRLGEQYF. The CDR3 DNA follows: TGTGCCACCAGTGATTCATCCGCTAGCGGGAGGTTAGGTGAGCAGTACTTC.

This clonotype came up a few times. The V call is TRBV2, the J call TRBJ2-5; the D call may be TRBD1 or TRBD2 (7 bases each). Trimming removed 9 bases at V and 2 bases at J, with 19 bases between. Germline assignment: CDR1 SNHLY and CDR2 FYNNEI. This CDR3 is built from 15 residues. The CDR3 here is CASGLDRVGQETQYF. DNA of the CDR3: TGTGCCAGTGGACTAGACAGGGTAGGACAAGAGACCCAGTACTTC.

CDR3 in amino acids: CASSYGGIRETQYF. Here the CDR3 DNA reads TGTGCCAGCAGTTACGGGGGCATAAGGGAGACCCAGTACTTC. The chain links TRBV27 to TRBJ2-7, with D perhaps assigned TRBD1 or TRBD2 (6 bases each). TRBJ2-5 explains the end of the DNA better; the J call may be wrong. Per the germline V gene, CDR1 is MNHEY and CDR2 is SMNVEV (reference sequence). CDR3 length: 14 amino acids.

V usage is TRBV15 and J usage is TRBJ2-3; D uncertain. CDR1 is LNHNV and CDR2 is YYDKDF in the germline V gene (reference sequence). Trimming took 3 bases from V and 6 from J, leaving 4 bases between them. The CDR3 loop spans 11 amino acids. The CDR3 region has the DNA TGTGCCACCAGCAGTATTGATACGCAGTATTTT. It specifies CATSSIDTQYF.

The chain employs TRBV24-1 and TRBJ2-5; 8 nucleotides align to TRBD1. This CDR3 spans 17 amino acids. Losses at the gene ends were 4 bases for V and 4 bases for J; bases not matched to a gene: 13. Germline V gene lookup returns CDR1 KGHDR and CDR2 SFDVKD. CDR3 coding DNA: TGTGCCACCAGTGACCCTGGACAGGGCACGGTTGGAGAGACCCAGTACTTC. It translates to CATSDPGQGTVGETQYF.

The chain links TRBV20-1 to TRBJ2-2; TRBD1 is a possible D gene (6 bases). Germline lookup yields CDR1 DFQATT and CDR2 SNEGSKA (reference sequence). V lost 3 bases and J 0 bases, leaving 14 bases between the germline ends. The CDR3 is 16 amino acids. The DNA of the CDR3 is TGCAGTGCTAGTATGCAGGGGCTAACGAACACCGGGGAGCTGTTTTTT. It is translated as CSASMQGLTNTGELFF.

There are a few counts of this clonotype. The chain is built from TRBV5-1 and TRBJ1-2; D uncertain. Trimming took 5 bases from V and 4 from J, leaving 12 bases between them. The CDR3 has 13 residues. Germline CDR1 reads SGHRS; CDR2 reads YFSETQ. CDR3 residues: CASRPDGSYGYTF. The CDR3 coding sequence is TGCGCCAGCAGACCAGACGGAAGCTATGGCTACACCTTC.

J is TRBJ2-3 and V is TRBV20-1; D is ambiguous. V was cut by 3 bases and J by 2 bases, with 15 bases left in between. The CDR3 is made up of 15 amino acids. Per germline, CDR1 DFQATT and CDR2 SNEGSKA (reference sequence). The CDR3 reads CSASLGDRFTDTQYF. The CDR3 DNA follows: TGCAGTGCTAGCCTTGGCGATAGGTTCACAGATACGCAGTATTTT.

V gene TRBV6-5 combines with J gene TRBJ2-1; 10 nucleotides align to TRBD1. The CDR3 spans 15 residues. Unmatched junction bases numbered 5, after V lost 4 bases and J lost 5 bases. Germline V gives CDR1 MNHEY, CDR2 SVGAGI. This chain's CDR3 is CASSFGQGVHNEQFF. CDR3 bases: TGTGCCAGCAGTTTCGGACAGGGGGTCCACAATGAGCAGTTCTTC.

The V and J genes are TRBV11-2 and TRBJ1-2, with 10 bases that match TRBD1. Trimming removed 4 bases from V and 0 bases from J; junction bases left unmatched: 11. The length of the CDR3 is 18 residues. CDR1 and CDR2 (germline): SGHAT, FQNNGV. CDR3 residues: CASSSIHGTGAPNYGYTF. The CDR3 region has the DNA TGTGCCAGCAGCTCAATCCACGGGACAGGGGCGCCTAACTATGGCTACACCTTC.